A selection of T cell receptor beta chains follows, all from one sample in a study of CD8+ T cells in alopecia areata. The assay was immunoSEQ multiplex PCR, and TCRdb's table has in-frame clones only and misses some. The sample yields some 220,000 clones, under 75% seen once. The sequencing used CD4+ T cells sorted from blood, collected at week 4, from a patient treated with tofacitinib. The receptors stem from a human donor with alopecia areata. The CDR3 runs from the conserved cysteine through the conserved F or W. Fields, in order: CDR3 length, D gene, J gene, V gene, CDR3 protein. D genes are given only for firm matches.

cdr3_length: 19; d_call: NA; j_call: TRBJ2-6; v_call: TRBV4-3; cdr3_aa: CASSSGDRHPDSGANVLTF
cdr3_length: 14; d_call: NA; j_call: TRBJ2-7; v_call: TRBV5-4; cdr3_aa: CASSLISKNMEQYF
cdr3_length: 9; d_call: NA; j_call: TRBJ2-7; v_call: TRBV2; cdr3_aa: CASGGEQYF
cdr3_length: 13; d_call: NA; j_call: TRBJ1-2; v_call: TRBV27; cdr3_aa: CASSLQGGYGYTF
cdr3_length: 13; d_call: TRBD1; j_call: TRBJ1-2; v_call: TRBV30; cdr3_aa: CAWTGQGLTGYTF
cdr3_length: 15; d_call: NA; j_call: TRBJ2-2; v_call: TRBV27; cdr3_aa: CASSLRSSNTGELFF
cdr3_length: 13; d_call: NA; j_call: TRBJ1-5; v_call: TRBV29-1; cdr3_aa: CSVGREGNQPQHF
cdr3_length: 17; d_call: NA; j_call: TRBJ1-2; v_call: TRBV4-3; cdr3_aa: CASSPSQGGPGDYGYTF
cdr3_length: 12; d_call: NA; j_call: TRBJ2-1; v_call: TRBV10-3; cdr3_aa: CAIAGGGDEQFF
cdr3_length: 11; d_call: TRBD1; j_call: TRBJ1-1; v_call: TRBV29-1; cdr3_aa: CSVGTTGVAFF
cdr3_length: 14; d_call: NA; j_call: TRBJ2-5; v_call: TRBV29-1; cdr3_aa: CSVEDRVGRETQYF
cdr3_length: 12; d_call: NA; j_call: TRBJ2-7; v_call: TRBV29-1; cdr3_aa: CSVEGDSYEQYF
cdr3_length: 13; d_call: NA; j_call: TRBJ1-2; v_call: TRBV30; cdr3_aa: CAWSGRGNYGYTF
cdr3_length: 16; d_call: TRBD1; j_call: TRBJ2-6; v_call: TRBV5-4; cdr3_aa: CASSRPTGAGANVLTF
cdr3_length: 13; d_call: NA; j_call: TRBJ1-3; v_call: TRBV27; cdr3_aa: CASRKVSGNTIYF
cdr3_length: 8; d_call: NA; j_call: TRBJ1-2; v_call: TRBV20-1; cdr3_aa: CSARDGTF
cdr3_length: 12; d_call: NA; j_call: TRBJ2-7; v_call: TRBV30; cdr3_aa: CAWKQGSYEQYF
cdr3_length: 16; d_call: NA; j_call: TRBJ2-3; v_call: TRBV5-1; cdr3_aa: CASSLPLAGGTDTQYF
cdr3_length: 12; d_call: TRBD1; j_call: TRBJ1-2; v_call: TRBV30; cdr3_aa: CAWSAQGVGYTF
cdr3_length: 14; d_call: NA; j_call: TRBJ2-2; v_call: TRBV29-1; cdr3_aa: CSVQRAPNTGELFF
cdr3_length: 14; d_call: NA; j_call: TRBJ1-1; v_call: TRBV29-1; cdr3_aa: CSVFFRPEASEAFF
cdr3_length: 15; d_call: NA; j_call: TRBJ1-1; v_call: TRBV6-5; cdr3_aa: CASSYGYREVTEAFF
cdr3_length: 13; d_call: TRBD1; j_call: TRBJ1-1; v_call: TRBV29-1; cdr3_aa: CSVVGTGGTEAFF
cdr3_length: 14; d_call: NA; j_call: TRBJ2-3; v_call: TRBV7-2; cdr3_aa: CASTTGQGLDTQYF
cdr3_length: 12; d_call: NA; j_call: TRBJ2-7; v_call: TRBV30; cdr3_aa: CAWSSGSYEQYF
cdr3_length: 16; d_call: NA; j_call: TRBJ1-6; v_call: TRBV4-1; cdr3_aa: CASSQEGTGIYSPLHF
cdr3_length: 17; d_call: NA; j_call: TRBJ2-1; v_call: TRBV5-6; cdr3_aa: CASSFTFDPGQYNEQFF
cdr3_length: 16; d_call: NA; j_call: TRBJ2-5; v_call: TRBV4-3; cdr3_aa: CASSPGRLADGETQYF
cdr3_length: 11; d_call: NA; j_call: TRBJ1-1; v_call: TRBV29-1; cdr3_aa: CSVEQLSLAFF
cdr3_length: 16; d_call: TRBD2; j_call: TRBJ2-1; v_call: TRBV9; cdr3_aa: CASSVTGTSGYNEQFF
cdr3_length: 15; d_call: TRBD1; j_call: TRBJ1-4; v_call: TRBV29-1; cdr3_aa: CSVMTGSGFEEKLFF
cdr3_length: 14; d_call: NA; j_call: TRBJ1-2; v_call: TRBV4-3; cdr3_aa: CASSQKRAGDGYTF
cdr3_length: 12; d_call: TRBD1; j_call: TRBJ1-6; v_call: TRBV9; cdr3_aa: CASAIPGGSLHF
cdr3_length: 13; d_call: NA; j_call: TRBJ2-2; v_call: TRBV29-1; cdr3_aa: CSAGTANTGELFF
cdr3_length: 12; d_call: TRBD1; j_call: TRBJ1-6; v_call: TRBV30; cdr3_aa: CAYDRASSPLHF
cdr3_length: 13; d_call: TRBD2; j_call: TRBJ2-1; v_call: TRBV5-1; cdr3_aa: CASSLLGGGAEFF
cdr3_length: 15; d_call: TRBD1; j_call: TRBJ2-7; v_call: TRBV7-3; cdr3_aa: CASRQQGAYAYEQYF
cdr3_length: 15; d_call: NA; j_call: TRBJ1-1; v_call: TRBV6-5; cdr3_aa: CASSPLQGKNTEAFF
cdr3_length: 10; d_call: NA; j_call: TRBJ2-5; v_call: TRBV20-1; cdr3_aa: CSTLTETQYF
cdr3_length: 12; d_call: NA; j_call: TRBJ2-7; v_call: TRBV2; cdr3_aa: CASSYPVYEQYF
cdr3_length: 13; d_call: TRBD1; j_call: TRBJ1-4; v_call: TRBV4-1; cdr3_aa: CASSQADREQLFF
cdr3_length: 15; d_call: TRBD1; j_call: TRBJ1-2; v_call: TRBV4-3; cdr3_aa: CASSHGRTGNYGYTF
cdr3_length: 12; d_call: NA; j_call: TRBJ1-1; v_call: TRBV5-1; cdr3_aa: CASSLGHSEAFF
cdr3_length: 11; d_call: NA; j_call: TRBJ1-1; v_call: TRBV30; cdr3_aa: CAWSVTTEAFF
cdr3_length: 15; d_call: NA; j_call: TRBJ2-1; v_call: TRBV14; cdr3_aa: CASSRTGDSYNEQFF
cdr3_length: 16; d_call: NA; j_call: TRBJ2-3; v_call: TRBV4-3; cdr3_aa: CASSQDGYQNTDTQYF
cdr3_length: 16; d_call: NA; j_call: TRBJ2-2; v_call: TRBV9; cdr3_aa: CASSAAWIANTGELFF
cdr3_length: 14; d_call: TRBD2; j_call: TRBJ2-7; v_call: TRBV29-1; cdr3_aa: CSVVTGGGSYEQYF
cdr3_length: 13; d_call: NA; j_call: TRBJ2-7; v_call: TRBV29-1; cdr3_aa: CSVVQELTYEQYF
cdr3_length: 13; d_call: TRBD2; j_call: TRBJ2-5; v_call: TRBV10-3; cdr3_aa: CATNPGGGETQYF
cdr3_length: 13; d_call: NA; j_call: TRBJ2-2; v_call: TRBV29-1; cdr3_aa: CSGGAGQPGELFF
cdr3_length: 13; d_call: NA; j_call: TRBJ1-2; v_call: TRBV30; cdr3_aa: CAWSGQENYGYTF
cdr3_length: 14; d_call: NA; j_call: TRBJ1-1; v_call: TRBV7-9; cdr3_aa: CASSPRGLNTEAFF
cdr3_length: 15; d_call: TRBD2; j_call: TRBJ2-1; v_call: TRBV7-2; cdr3_aa: CASSLEAGGWNEQFF
cdr3_length: 15; d_call: TRBD1; j_call: TRBJ2-7; v_call: TRBV5-4; cdr3_aa: CASSYTRDRTGEQYF
cdr3_length: 13; d_call: NA; j_call: TRBJ1-2; v_call: TRBV30; cdr3_aa: CAWRWITNYGYTF
cdr3_length: 14; d_call: NA; j_call: TRBJ1-2; v_call: TRBV4-1; cdr3_aa: CASSQTQLDYGYTF